These T cell receptor beta chains were read from a single sample in a study of T-cell memory formation after mild COVID-19. TCRdb itself ran the 5' RACE reads through MiXCR, one entry per CDR3 protein. Here the sample spans some 490,000 distinct CDR3 sequences, about 18% being singletons. The material sequenced was PBMCs or a T cell subset sorted from them (not recorded which). These receptors were obtained from an adult woman who had mild COVID-19 (a few samples of this study predate the infection). Cell type and time point are not known. Each CDR3 is given with its conserved first and last residue. D genes are given only for firm matches. Size values are once, few and many counts, or a class for expanded clones, and some rows have none.

>.|.|TRBV15|TRBJ2-7
CATSGSRTITYEQYF
TGTGCCACCAGCGGCTCCCGGACAATCACCTACGAGCAGTACTTC
>.|.|TRBV18|TRBJ2-7
CASSPVPATQGGVVYEQYF
TGTGCCAGCTCACCTGTTCCCGCCACACAGGGAGGGGTGGTCTACGAGCAGTACTTC
>few|TRBD2|TRBV12-3/TRBV12-4|TRBJ2-1
CASSRTSGTYNEQFF
TGTGCCAGCAGTCGGACTAGCGGGACCTACAATGAGCAGTTCTTC
>.|.|TRBV5-1|TRBJ2-7
CASSLDSPYYEQYF
TGCGCCAGCAGCTTGGACAGCCCTTACTACGAGCAGTACTTC
>.|.|TRBV4-1|TRBJ2-7
CASSLSSGPSDGRYF
TGCGCCAGCAGCCTATCTTCCGGACCCTCTGATGGGCGGTACTTC
>.|TRBD2|TRBV27|TRBJ2-2
CASHGRGARSNTGELFF
TGTGCCAGCCACGGGCGGGGGGCCCGATCGAACACCGGGGAGCTGTTTTTT
>.|.|TRBV6-1|TRBJ2-1
CASSESRVSSYNEQFF
TGTGCCAGCAGTGAAAGTAGGGTGAGCTCCTACAATGAGCAGTTCTTC
>few|.|TRBV24-1|TRBJ2-1
CATGGASGRSSYNEQFF
TGTGCCACCGGGGGGGCTAGCGGACGCAGCTCCTACAATGAGCAGTTCTTC
>few|.|TRBV5-1|TRBJ1-1
CASSLAPGVPTEAFF
TGCGCCAGCAGCTTGGCCCCGGGGGTCCCCACTGAAGCTTTCTTT
>.|.|TRBV7-3|TRBJ2-1
CASSSIGGGIVNEQFF
TGTGCCAGCAGCAGCATAGGGGGTGGGATAGTGAATGAGCAGTTCTTC
>few|.|TRBV7-9|TRBJ1-1
CASSFISGRTNTEAFF
TGTGCCAGCAGCTTCATTTCTGGCAGGACGAACACTGAAGCTTTCTTT
>few|.|TRBV6-5|TRBJ2-1
CASISLGGEQFF
TGTGCCAGCATCAGCCTCGGGGGTGAGCAGTTCTTC